The 5 T cell receptor beta chains below were found in one sample sequenced in a study of CD8+CD57+ T cells in acquired aplastic anemia. The TCR beta profiling, which covered VDJ combination and CDR3 sequence, was carried out using genomic DNA as the template. TCRdb redid the calling of the reads with MiXCR, one entry per CDR3 protein. In the table there are 250,000 to 300,000 distinct CDR3 sequences, 55% to 65% of which are singletons. What was sequenced was sorted CD4+, CD8+, or CD8+CD57+ T cells (not recorded which) from PBMCs. These receptors were taken from a human donor with severe aplastic anemia or a healthy control (not recorded which).

This chain connects TRBV10-3 to TRBJ1-6, with 7 bases matching TRBD1. After removal of 3 bases from V and 9 bases from J, the junction contained 8 bases not matched to a gene. Per germline, CDR1 ENHRY and CDR2 SYGVKD. CDR3 length: 15 amino acids. CDR3 amino acids: CAISDTQGLGSPLHF. The CDR3 bases are TGTGCCATCAGTGACACACAGGGGTTGGGTTCACCCCTCCACTTT.

In this sample, this clonotype turned up a few times. The chain uses TRBV20-1 and TRBJ2-7; D gene unclear. From germline, CDR1 is DFQATT and CDR2 SNEGSKA (reference sequence). V dropped 1 base and J dropped 2 bases, with 12 bases sitting between them. There are 14 residues in the CDR3. CDR3 region: CSARAAEDAYEQYF. The CDR3 DNA is TGCAGTGCTAGAGCGGCGGAAGACGCCTACGAGCAGTACTTC.

The V and J genes are TRBV10-3 and TRBJ2-1; D uncertain. The CDR3 sequence is 17 residues long. V dropped 2 bases and J dropped 0 bases, with 14 bases sitting between them. Germline-derived CDR1 and CDR2 are ENHRY and SYGVKD. The CDR3: CAISEKSAVSSYNEQFF. The CDR3 nucleotides read TGTGCCATCAGTGAGAAGAGCGCGGTGAGCTCCTACAATGAGCAGTTCTTC.

This clonotype was picked up many times. The V and J genes are TRBV9 and TRBJ1-3, with no clear D. The CDR3 length is 14 residues. Trimming shortened V by 4 bases and J by 2 bases, and 10 bases separated the two germline ends. Germline V lookup: CDR1 SGDLS, CDR2 YYNGEE. The CDR3 sequence is CASSLSGAGNTIYF. CDR3 DNA sequence: TGTGCCAGCAGCTTAAGCGGGGCTGGAAACACCATATATTTT.

The rearrangement links TRBV5-1 to TRBJ2-3, with D hard to call. CDR3 length: 14 amino acids. Trimming removed 0 bases at V and 0 bases at J, with 5 bases between. Germline V gene data show CDR1 as SGHRS and CDR2 as YFSETQ. The CDR3 nucleotides are TGCGCCAGCAGCTTGGACCAGAGCACAGATACGCAGTATTTT. This codes for CASSLDQSTDTQYF.